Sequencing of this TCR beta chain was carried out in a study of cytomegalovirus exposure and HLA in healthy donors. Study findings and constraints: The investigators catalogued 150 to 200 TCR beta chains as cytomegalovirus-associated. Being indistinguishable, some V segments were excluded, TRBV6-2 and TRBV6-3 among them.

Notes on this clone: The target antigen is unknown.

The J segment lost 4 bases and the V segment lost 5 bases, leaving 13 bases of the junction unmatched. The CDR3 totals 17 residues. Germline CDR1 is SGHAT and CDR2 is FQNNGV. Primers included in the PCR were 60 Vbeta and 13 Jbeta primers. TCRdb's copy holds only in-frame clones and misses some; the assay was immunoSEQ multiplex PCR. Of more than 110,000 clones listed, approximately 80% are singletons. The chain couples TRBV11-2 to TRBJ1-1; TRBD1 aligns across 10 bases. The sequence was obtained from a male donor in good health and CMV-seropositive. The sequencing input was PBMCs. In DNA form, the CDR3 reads TGTGCCAGCAGCCGACTACCTGGGACAGGGGTGATCACTGAAGCTTTCTTT. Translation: CASSRLPGTGVITEAFF.